One and the same sample provided the 27 T cell receptor beta chains below, sequenced in a study of graft-versus-host responses after intestinal transplantation. Assay: immunoSEQ multiplex PCR; the TCRdb copy retains only in-frame clones and omits some. Among tens of thousands of clones listed, 82% were seen once. These TCRs are of unknown antigen specificity. The sequenced sample was unstimulated CD8+ T cells sorted from spleen or lymph node cells, obtained before transplant. The receptors originated from a human donor who was the organ donor for an intestinal transplant.

The V call is TRBV5-6, the J call TRBJ2-7, with D tentatively TRBD2 (6 bases). V shed 4 bases and J shed 1 base, with 9 bases lying between them. Germline values: CDR1 SGHDT, CDR2 YYEEEE. The CDR3 extends over 13 amino acids. This chain's CDR3 is CASSPGSSYEQYF. The CDR3 nucleotides read TGTGCCAGCAGCCCCGGGAGTTCCTACGAGCAGTACTTC.

This sequence joins TRBV4-1 and TRBJ1-4, with TRBD1 identical over 9 bases. The V gene's germline CDR1 is MGHRA and CDR2 YSYEKL. This CDR3 is built from 16 residues. Trimming took 0 bases from V and 7 from J; bases not matched to a gene: 6. The CDR3 DNA follows: TGCGCCAGCAGCCAAGATAGGGGACAGGGTTTTGAAAAACTGTTTTTT. Amino acid sequence: CASSQDRGQGFEKLFF.

This chain connects TRBV5-1 to TRBJ2-1; 7 nucleotides match TRBD2. The junction had 9 bases not matched to a gene; V was cut back by 0 bases and J by 6 bases. The CDR3 has 16 residues. In germline, CDR1 is SGHRS, CDR2 YFSETQ. The CDR3, as DNA: TGCGCCAGCAGCTTGGGGCGACTAGCAACATTCAATGAGCAGTTCTTC. It translates to CASSLGRLATFNEQFF.

The chain recombines TRBV5-6 with TRBJ1-2, with a tentative D call TRBD1 (5 bases). This CDR3 has 15 residues. Germline V gene data show CDR1 as SGHDT and CDR2 as YYEEEE. The V end lost 0 bases, the J end lost 4 bases, and 13 bases lay between the germline ends. In DNA form, the CDR3 reads TGTGCCAGCAGCTTGGCCCGGGGCCTGATCTATGGCTACACCTTC. Protein: CASSLARGLIYGYTF.

The V and J genes are TRBV9 and TRBJ1-5, with D tentatively TRBD1 (6 bases). Germline V gene data show CDR1 as SGDLS and CDR2 as YYNGEE. The CDR3 has 14 residues. V shed 0 bases and J shed 5 bases, with 9 bases lying between them. The CDR3 DNA follows: TGTGCCAGCAGCGTAGGGGACACCCATCAGCCCCAGCATTTT. This encodes CASSVGDTHQPQHF.

The chain links TRBV7-2 to TRBJ2-3; a weak D match, TRBD2 (6 bases). V was clipped by 0 bases and J by 6 bases, with 13 bases between them. CDR3 length: 15 residues. Germline V gives CDR1 SGHTA, CDR2 FQGNSA. CDR3 loop: CASSLAGGLDDTQYF. The CDR3 DNA reads as TGTGCCAGCAGCTTAGCGGGGGGTTTAGACGATACGCAGTATTTT.

This chain connects TRBV4-2 to TRBJ1-1; D is unresolved. The CDR3 extends over 13 amino acids. Trimming cost V 0 bases and J 8 bases, with 10 bases left between them. The germline V gene encodes CDR1 LGHNA and CDR2 YNFKEQ. The CDR3 loop is CASSQDRWQEAFF. The CDR3, as DNA: TGTGCCAGCAGCCAAGATCGGTGGCAAGAAGCTTTCTTT.

The chain joins TRBV9 to TRBJ1-2; 9 bases align to TRBD1. The V segment lost 3 bases and the J segment 8 bases; nucleotides outside the gene matches: 5. CDR1 and CDR2 from the germline V gene are SGDLS and YYNGEE. CDR3 length: 13 amino acids. DNA for the CDR3: TGTGCCAGCAGCGCTGGGACAGGGAAAGGCTACACCTTC. Encoded protein: CASSAGTGKGYTF.

The rearrangement links TRBV6-7 to TRBJ2-3; possibly TRBD2 for D (5 bases). TRBV6-7 is an ORF, and what it does is uncertain. There are 14 residues in the CDR3. The V and J ends lost 4 bases and 6 bases respectively, with 14 bases between them. As DNA, the CDR3 is TGTGCCAGCAGTTTTGAGGGATGGAAGGATACGCAGTATTTT. Amino acid sequence: CASSFEGWKDTQYF.

The DNA of the CDR3 is TGTGCCAGCAGCCCCAAACGGGTGAATTCACCCCTCCACTTT. As protein: CASSPKRVNSPLHF. V usage is TRBV9 and J usage is TRBJ1-6, with D hard to call. Germline assignment: CDR1 SGDLS and CDR2 YYNGEE. The ends were cut back, 4 bases at V and 7 bases at J, with 12 bases in the middle. The CDR3 consists of 14 residues.

Only a few counts were recorded for this clone. This sequence joins TRBV4-1 and TRBJ2-7; 8 bases map to TRBD1. Unmatched junction bases numbered 4, after V lost 0 bases and J lost 3 bases. Per the germline V gene, CDR1 is MGHRA and CDR2 is YSYEKL. The CDR3 is 15 amino acids. The CDR3 DNA reads as TGCGCCAGCAGCCAAGACAGGGGGCTGGTCTACGAGCAGTACTTC. This gives the protein CASSQDRGLVYEQYF.

This chain connects TRBV5-6 to TRBJ2-3, with 13 bases identical to TRBD2. This CDR3 region has 15 residues. In germline, CDR1 is SGHDT, CDR2 YYEEEE. J was trimmed by 1 base and V by 4 bases; bases with no gene match: 0. In DNA form, the CDR3 reads TGTGCCAGCAGCGGGACTAGCGGGGGCACAGATACGCAGTATTTT. This encodes CASSGTSGGTDTQYF.

J is TRBJ2-1 and V is TRBV13; 7 bases align to TRBD1. The CDR3 covers 14 residues. Looked up from germline, CDR1 is PRHDT and CDR2 is FYEKMQ (reference sequence). J was trimmed by 7 bases and V by 5 bases; bases with no gene match: 8. This CDR3 reads CASSLRQGRNEQFF. CDR3 DNA sequence: TGTGCCAGCAGCCTACGACAGGGAAGGAATGAGCAGTTCTTC.

The chain is built from TRBV7-9 and TRBJ2-3, with unresolved D. This CDR3 has 14 residues. Germline CDR1 is SEHNR and CDR2 is FQNEAQ (reference sequence). The V end was cut by 1 base, the J end by 0 bases, with 5 bases between. The CDR3 coding sequence is TGTGCCAGCAGCTTAGTCGCCAGCACAGATACGCAGTATTTT. It codes for CASSLVASTDTQYF.

The J gene is TRBJ2-5, the V gene TRBV13, with D possibly TRBD2 on 6 matching bases. The length of the CDR3 is 14 residues. Germline CDR1 PRHDT, CDR2 FYEKMQ (reference sequence). V was clipped by 5 bases and J by 7 bases, with 17 bases between them. CDR3 residues: CASSLGLSRGTQYF. The CDR3 DNA is TGTGCCAGCAGCCTGGGACTCTCTAGGGGGACCCAGTACTTC.

The J gene is TRBJ2-2, the V gene TRBV30, with D unresolved. From germline, CDR1 is GTSNPN and CDR2 SVGIG (reference sequence). V was shortened by 0 bases and J by 8 bases, with 4 bases between the two germline ends. The CDR3 totals 11 residues. The CDR3 reads CAWSVSGELFF. The CDR3 region has the DNA TGTGCCTGGAGTGTATCTGGGGAGCTGTTTTTT.

CDR3 region: CASSLPYNEQFF. The DNA for the CDR3 is TGTGCCAGCAGCCTACCTTACAATGAGCAGTTCTTC. The J gene is TRBJ2-1, the V gene TRBV7-9; D call uncertain. The CDR3 is made up of 12 amino acids. Germline V gene sequence: CDR1 SEHNR, CDR2 FQNEAQ (reference sequence). With 5 bases removed from V and 4 bases from J, the gap between germline ends came to 6 bases. The full variable domain, completed using reference TRBV7-9 and TRBJ2-1, is DTGVSQNPRHKITKRGQNVTFRCDPISEHNRLYWYRQTLGQGPEFLTYFQNEAQLEKSRLLSDRFSAERPKGSFSTLEIQRTEQGDSAMYLCASSLPYNEQFFGPGTRLTVL.

This rearrangement joins TRBV20-1 to TRBJ1-2; no definite D call. The V gene's germline CDR1 is DFQATT and CDR2 SNEGSKA (reference sequence). Trimming cost V 1 base and J 6 bases, with 6 bases left between them. The CDR3 is 11 amino acids. The CDR3 region has the DNA TGCAGTGCTAGAGGCTCAGATGGCTACACCTTC. Its protein is CSARGSDGYTF.

This clone was counted a single time. The J gene is TRBJ2-7, the V gene TRBV7-8; possible D gene TRBD1, 6 bases. V was clipped by 5 bases and J by 5 bases, with 19 bases between them. The CDR3 is 15 residues long. Germline values: CDR1 SGHVS, CDR2 FQNEAQ. This CDR3 is CASSHFDRPLDEQYF. CDR3 nucleotides: TGTGCCAGCAGCCACTTCGACAGGCCCCTCGACGAGCAGTACTTC.

This clone was seen just once. The chain joins TRBV5-3 to TRBJ1-5, with 9 bases lining up with TRBD1. TRBV5-3 is an open reading frame whose function is uncertain. CDR3 length equals 19 residues. J was trimmed by 2 bases and V by 6 bases; bases with no gene match: 18. The CDR3, as DNA: TGTGCCAGAATCCTATTAGGGACAGGGATAATGGTAGGCAATCAGCCCCAGCATTTT. Protein sequence: CARILLGTGIMVGNQPQHF.

This clone showed up just once. V is TRBV2 and J is TRBJ1-1, with 8 bases that match TRBD1. The V segment lost 10 bases and the J segment 1 base; nucleotides outside the gene matches: 5. CDR3 size: 13 residues. Germline CDR1 is SNHLY and CDR2 is FYNNEI. The CDR3 sequence: CATQGQENTEAFF. The CDR3 DNA sequence: TGTGCCACACAGGGACAGGAGAACACTGAAGCTTTCTTT.

The gene calls are TRBV4-3 and TRBJ2-3; the match to TRBD2 covers 10 bases. V trimming: 0 bases; J trimming: 7 bases; junction bases outside the gene matches: 13. Germline V lookup: CDR1 LGHNA, CDR2 YSLEER. The CDR3 consists of 18 residues. CDR3 bases: TGCGCCAGCAGCCAAGATGACTTAGCGGGGGGATTCTCCAATACGCAGTATTTT. Its protein product is CASSQDDLAGGFSNTQYF.

This clone was counted between two and nine times. The chain has TRBV6-1 and TRBJ2-7; D might be TRBD1 or TRBD2, each matching 6 bases. The germline gives CDR1 MNHNS, CDR2 SASEGT. Trimming cost V 4 bases and J 2 bases, with 15 bases left between them. This CDR3 has 15 amino acids. Here the CDR3 DNA reads TGTGCCAGCAGTGCTGGAGGGGGGACACCCTACGAGCAGTACTTC. It yields the protein CASSAGGGTPYEQYF.

This chain links TRBV9 with TRBJ2-1; unclear D gene. This CDR3 has 15 amino acids. V lost 1 base to trimming and J lost 6 bases, with 14 bases between them. Per germline, CDR1 SGDLS and CDR2 YYNGEE. The CDR3 bases are TGTGCCAGCAGCGTAAGTAGAACACCGGGCAATGAGCAGTTCTTC. Translation gives CASSVSRTPGNEQFF. The variable domain in full, completed from reference TRBV9 and TRBJ2-1, reads DSGVTQTPKHLITATGQRVTLRCSPRSGDLSVYWYQQSLDQGLQFLIQYYNGEERAKGNILERFSAQQFPDLHSELNLSSLELGDSALYFCASSVSRTPGNEQFFGPGTRLTVL.

J is TRBJ2-2 and V is TRBV27; D is perhaps TRBD1 or TRBD2 (5 bases each). V was pared by 5 bases and J by 6 bases, with 13 bases between. This CDR3 has 14 amino acids. Per germline, CDR1 MNHEY and CDR2 SMNVEV (reference sequence). Here the CDR3 DNA reads TGTGCCAGCAGTCTTAATCAGGGAGCCGGGGAGCTGTTTTTT. Encoded protein: CASSLNQGAGELFF.

DNA of the CDR3: TGTGCCAGCAGTTGGCCGGGACTAGATCCCGACCGGGCCTACGAGCAGTACTTC. Its protein product is CASSWPGLDPDRAYEQYF. V is TRBV2 and J is TRBJ2-7; 8 nucleotides match TRBD2. This CDR3 region has 18 residues. V shed 5 bases, J shed 2 bases, and the junction held 17 bases outside the gene matches. Looked up from germline, CDR1 is SNHLY and CDR2 is FYNNEI.

The V call is TRBV29-1, the J call TRBJ2-1; D is uncertain. The V gene lost 8 bases and the J gene lost 0 bases, with 8 bases spanning the gap. CDR1 is SQVTM and CDR2 is ANQGSEA in the germline V gene. The CDR3 runs to 12 residues. DNA for the CDR3: TGCAGCCTCGCGAGCTCCTACAATGAGCAGTTCTTC. Amino acid sequence: CSLASSYNEQFF.